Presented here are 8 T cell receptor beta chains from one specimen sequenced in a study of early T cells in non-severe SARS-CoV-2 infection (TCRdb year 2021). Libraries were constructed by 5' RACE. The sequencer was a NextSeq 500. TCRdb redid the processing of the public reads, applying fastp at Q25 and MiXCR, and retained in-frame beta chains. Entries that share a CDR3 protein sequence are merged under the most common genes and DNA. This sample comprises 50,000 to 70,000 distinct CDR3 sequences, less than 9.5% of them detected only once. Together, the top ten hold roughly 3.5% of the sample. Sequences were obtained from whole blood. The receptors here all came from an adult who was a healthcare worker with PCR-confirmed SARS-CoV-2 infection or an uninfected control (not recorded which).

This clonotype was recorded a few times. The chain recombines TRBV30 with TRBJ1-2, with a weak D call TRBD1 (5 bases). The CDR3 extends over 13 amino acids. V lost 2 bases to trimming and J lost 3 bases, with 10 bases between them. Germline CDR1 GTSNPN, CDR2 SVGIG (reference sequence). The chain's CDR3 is CAWSLGDDYGYTF. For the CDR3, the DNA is TGTGCCTGGAGTTTGGGGGATGACTATGGCTACACCTTC. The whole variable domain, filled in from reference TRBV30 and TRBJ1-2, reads SQTIHQWPATLVQPVGSPLSLECTVEGTSNPNLYWYRQAAGRGLQLLFYSVGIGQISSEVPQNLSASRPQDRQFILSSKKLLLSDSGFYLCAWSLGDDYGYTFGSGTRLTVV.

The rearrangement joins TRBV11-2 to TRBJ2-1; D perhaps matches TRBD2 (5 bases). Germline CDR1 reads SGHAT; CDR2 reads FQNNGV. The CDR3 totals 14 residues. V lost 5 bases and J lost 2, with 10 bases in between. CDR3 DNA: TGTGCCAGCAGCACACGAGGGACCTACAATGAGCAGTTCTTC. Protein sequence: CASSTRGTYNEQFF.

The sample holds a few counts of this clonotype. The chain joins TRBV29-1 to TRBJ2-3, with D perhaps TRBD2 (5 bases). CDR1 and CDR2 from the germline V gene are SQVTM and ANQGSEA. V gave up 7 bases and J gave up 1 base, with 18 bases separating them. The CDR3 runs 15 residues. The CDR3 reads CSAWERVTGTDTQYF. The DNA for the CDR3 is TGCAGCGCATGGGAGAGAGTCACCGGCACAGATACGCAGTATTTT.

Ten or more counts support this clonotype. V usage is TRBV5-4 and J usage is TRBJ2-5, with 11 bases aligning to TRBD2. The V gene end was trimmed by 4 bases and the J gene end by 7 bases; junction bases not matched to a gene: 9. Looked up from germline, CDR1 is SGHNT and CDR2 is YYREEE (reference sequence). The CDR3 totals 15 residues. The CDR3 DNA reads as TGTGCCAGCAGCGTCCGACTAGCGGGAACGGGGACCCAGTACTTC. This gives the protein CASSVRLAGTGTQYF.

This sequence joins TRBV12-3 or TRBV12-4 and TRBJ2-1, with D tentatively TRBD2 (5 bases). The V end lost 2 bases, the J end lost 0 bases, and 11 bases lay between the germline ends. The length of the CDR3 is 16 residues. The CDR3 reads CASSLYSGSSYNEQFF. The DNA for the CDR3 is TGTGCCAGCAGTTTATACTCGGGAAGCTCCTACAATGAGCAGTTCTTC.

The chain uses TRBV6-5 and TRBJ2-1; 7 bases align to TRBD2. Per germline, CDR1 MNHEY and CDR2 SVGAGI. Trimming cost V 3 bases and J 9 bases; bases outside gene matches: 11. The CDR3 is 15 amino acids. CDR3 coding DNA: TGTGCCAGCAGTTATTTTGGGGGAGGGACTGGTGAGCAGTTCTTC. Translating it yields CASSYFGGGTGEQFF.

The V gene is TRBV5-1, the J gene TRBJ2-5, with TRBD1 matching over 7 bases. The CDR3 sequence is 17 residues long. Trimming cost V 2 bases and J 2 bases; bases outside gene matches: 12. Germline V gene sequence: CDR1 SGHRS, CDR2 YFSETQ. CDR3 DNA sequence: TGCGCCAGCAGCTTAACCCGGGACAGTGGACCTCAAGAGACCCAGTACTTC. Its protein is CASSLTRDSGPQETQYF.

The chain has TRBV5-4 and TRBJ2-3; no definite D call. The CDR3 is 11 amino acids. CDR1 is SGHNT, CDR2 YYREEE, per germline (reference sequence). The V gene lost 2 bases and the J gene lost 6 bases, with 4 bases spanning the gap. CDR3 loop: CASSFLDTQYF. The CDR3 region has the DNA TGTGCCAGCAGCTTTTTGGATACGCAGTATTTT.